This entry concerns a single T cell receptor (beta chain). The antigen this receptor binds is unknown. It has no much larger one-base neighbor in the sample; base qualities were not kept. The immunoSEQ Assay, a bias-controlled multiplex PCR, was used to amplify TCRbeta CDR3 regions from genomic DNA. As for how the authors treated the data: The number of nucleated cells in each sample was estimated by amplification of reference gene primers within the assay. To quantify the absolute abundance of each unique TCRbeta CDR3 rearrangement, sequence reads were collapsed and filtered. For each sample, productive Simpson clonality was calculated as the square root of Simpson's diversity index over productive rearrangements. This immuneACCESS table, as held by TCRdb, lists in-frame sequences with V and J called but not all clones. Of the missing ones, under half trace to an unresolved V gene in checked studies; the others have no known cause. V and J calls and clone size are copied from that table; D and trimming were computed from the DNA. The sample yields around 100,000 clones; 80% to 90% were counted once. In total, the top ten clones hold over 1.2% of the sample.

The CDR3, cysteine through phenylalanine, is 13 amino acids long. Only the CDR3 region is kept as DNA, spanning 39 bases read in frame from base 1. V and J are truncated by 3 bases and 4 bases respectively, leaving an intervening sequence of 8 bases. The entry originates in a study of blood T cell repertoires in COVID-19 (TCRdb year 2020). A note on the overall study: Samples from collaborators originated in the United States, Italy and Spain and spanned both the acute and convalescent phases of COVID-19. The material from the prospective study consisted of cDNA or gDNA derived from T cells, B-cell-depleted T cells, or PBMCs. Deeply sampled blood TCRbeta repertoires from subjects exposed to, actively infected with, or recovered from COVID-19 were included in the dataset. The repertoires were made available in a free public database intended to serve as a resource for research on the immune response to SARS-CoV-2. Samples came from the ongoing ImmuneRACE study (first 160 participants) plus 1,254 subjects from 6 global collaborators. A de-identified subject ID, COVID-19 status, age in years and sex were almost always included in the sample metadata. Where available, HLA class I and class II types were obtained from metadata supplied by the sample provider rather than from assay-based typing. The paper's findings and limits, for the study overall: The amount of clinical and demographic metadata varied by source and participant and was provided uncurated.

Each collaborating institution followed its own protocols to collect whole blood in K2EDTA tubes. For TCRbeta analysis, collaborators shipped samples in one of three forms: frozen whole blood, isolated PBMCs, or DNA extracted from either of those sample types. The sequence came from a man aged 35 to 55 with acute or convalescent COVID-19. Sequencing used peripheral blood. This receptor chain uses TRBV12-3 or TRBV12-4 and TRBJ2-3; the D gene is perhaps TRBD2, on 5 matching bases. Here is the DNA: TGTGCCAGCAGTTTGAGGGCCCCAGATACGCAGTATTTT. It specifies CASSLRAPDTQYF.